These 20 T cell receptor beta chains came from one sample sequenced in a study of beta chain features in type 1 diabetes. Expressed TCRB transcripts were sequenced, since all the RNA that had been isolated was reverse transcribed. The table came from immunoSEQ multiplex PCR; TCRdb's copy has only in-frame clones and leaves some out. Among hundreds of thousands of clones listed, 55% to 70% were seen once. The sequenced sample consisted of naive CD4+ T cells from blood. The origin of the receptors is a man aged 25-40 years in good health.

The chain uses TRBV11-2 and TRBJ2-5; a possible D gene is TRBD1 (7 bases). Germline V gene data show CDR1 as SGHAT and CDR2 as FQNNGV. CDR3 length: 16 amino acids. V lost 5 bases and J lost 2, with 18 bases in between. DNA for the CDR3: TGTGCCAGCAGCCTAGCAGGGGGGAAGTGGCAAGAGACCCAGTACTTC. Residues: CASSLAGGKWQETQYF.

The chain is built from TRBV20-1 and TRBJ2-7; D unclear. This CDR3 is built from 11 residues. V lost 2 bases, J lost 5 bases, and 7 bases lay in between. Germline values: CDR1 DFQATT, CDR2 SNEGSKA (reference sequence). The CDR3 DNA reads TGCAGTGCTAGAAGAGGCCACGAGCAGTACTTC. Protein: CSARRGHEQYF.

The DNA for the CDR3 is TGCAGCGCTAGACTAGCGGGAGCCGGGGAGCTGTTTTTT. It yields the protein CSARLAGAGELFF. The chain carries TRBV29-1 and TRBJ2-2; TRBD2 aligns across 12 bases. The CDR3 runs to 13 residues. Trimming took 7 bases from V and 6 from J; bases not matched to a gene: 3. Per the germline V gene, CDR1 is SQVTM and CDR2 is ANQGSEA.

The chain links TRBV9 to TRBJ1-3; D gene uncertain. V was shortened by 0 bases and J by 2 bases, with 12 bases between the two germline ends. The germline V gene has CDR1 SGDLS and CDR2 YYNGEE. The CDR3 is 16 residues long. CDR3 amino acids: CASSVGAPLPGNTIYF. CDR3 DNA sequence: TGTGCCAGCAGCGTAGGAGCCCCGTTACCTGGAAACACCATATATTTT.

The chain employs TRBV30 and TRBJ2-4; 8 bases agree with TRBD1. J gave up 4 bases and V 5 bases, and 10 bases lay outside the gene matches. Germline lookup yields CDR1 GTSNPN and CDR2 SVGIG (reference sequence). CDR3 length: 15 residues. In nucleotides, the CDR3 is TGTGCCTGGTCCGCTCTCAGGGGGCAGAAAAACATTCAGTACTTC. Translated, it gives CAWSALRGQKNIQYF.

This clone showed up just a few times. V is TRBV29-1 and J is TRBJ2-3, with D hard to call. V lost 7 bases to trimming and J lost 4 bases, with 6 bases between them. Germline-derived CDR1 and CDR2 are SQVTM and ANQGSEA. The CDR3 is 10 amino acids. Here the CDR3 DNA reads TGCAGCGCCGGCCCAGATACGCAGTATTTT. Translated, it gives CSAGPDTQYF.

With respect to this clone: This same CDR3 is encoded by further DNA sequences in the sample. CDR3 in amino acids: CASSGQLNTEAFF. Written as DNA, the CDR3 is TGTGCCAGCAGCGGACAACTGAACACTGAAGCTTTCTTT. The gene calls are TRBV2 and TRBJ1-1; perhaps TRBD1 as D (5 bases). CDR3 size: 13 residues. Germline V gene data show CDR1 as SNHLY and CDR2 as FYNNEI. The V end lost 6 bases, the J end lost 0 bases, and 8 bases lay between the germline ends. The full variable domain, rest sourced from reference TRBV2 and TRBJ1-1, is EPEVTQTPSHQVTQMGQEVILRCVPISNHLYFYWYRQILGQKVEFLVSFYNNEISEKSEIFDDQFSVERPDGSNFTLKIRSTKLEDSAMYFCASSGQLNTEAFFGQGTRLTVV.

The chain uses TRBV6-6 and TRBJ2-2, with 8 bases matching TRBD1. CDR1 MNHNY and CDR2 SVGAGI come from the germline V gene (reference sequence). V shed 8 bases and J 0 bases; nucleotides not matched to a gene: 2. This CDR3 contains 14 residues. CDR3 coding DNA: TGTGCCAGCGGACAGGGTTCGAACACCGGGGAGCTGTTTTTT. It is translated as CASGQGSNTGELFF.

The rearrangement uses TRBV29-1 and TRBJ1-2, with D unclear. CDR1 and CDR2 (germline): SQVTM, ANQGSEA. The CDR3 runs 12 residues. Deletions cut 8 bases from V and 4 bases from J, with 14 bases between. The CDR3 spells CSTSGSVYGYTF. In nucleotides, the CDR3 is TGCAGCACCTCGGGCAGTGTCTATGGCTACACCTTC.

Of note for this clone: The same CDR3 is also encoded by other DNA sequences in this sample. The CDR3 spells CASSLGSYEQYF. In nucleotides, the CDR3 is TGTGCCAGCAGCCTGGGGTCCTACGAGCAGTACTTC. This chain links TRBV28 with TRBJ2-7, with D unclear. Germline CDR1 reads MDHEN; CDR2 reads SYDVKM. Trimming cost V 6 bases and J 1 base, with 7 bases left between them. The CDR3 is made up of 12 amino acids.

The chain joins TRBV30 to TRBJ2-5; TRBD1 matches 7 bases. The CDR3 contains 15 residues. The germline V gene encodes CDR1 GTSNPN and CDR2 SVGIG (reference sequence). With 0 bases clipped from V and 5 bases from J, the junction kept 9 bases outside the gene matches. CDR3 sequence: CAWSVLTGWIETQYF. Here the CDR3 DNA reads TGTGCCTGGAGTGTGCTGACAGGGTGGATCGAGACCCAGTACTTC. Full variable domain (missing parts from reference TRBV30 and TRBJ2-5): SQTIHQWPATLVQPVGSPLSLECTVEGTSNPNLYWYRQAAGRGLQLLFYSVGIGQISSEVPQNLSASRPQDRQFILSSKKLLLSDSGFYLCAWSVLTGWIETQYFGPGTRLLVL.

This chain uses TRBV9 with TRBJ2-2, with D unclear. The CDR3 length is 15 residues. Trimming shortened V by 2 bases and J by 2 bases, and 10 bases separated the two germline ends. From germline, CDR1 is SGDLS and CDR2 YYNGEE. CDR3 in DNA: TGTGCCAGCAGCGTCGATCACAAAAACACCGGGGAGCTGTTTTTT. It encodes CASSVDHKNTGELFF.

V and J are TRBV28 and TRBJ2-3; 9 bases agree with TRBD1. V was clipped by 5 bases and J by 5 bases; unmatched bases: 11. The length of the CDR3 is 16 residues. Germline CDR1 and CDR2: MDHEN and SYDVKM. CDR3 in amino acids: CASSKSGTGHKDTQYF. The CDR3 nucleotides are TGTGCCAGCAGTAAATCCGGGACAGGGCATAAAGATACGCAGTATTTT.

The V and J genes are TRBV29-1 and TRBJ1-1; D ambiguous. Germline assignment: CDR1 SQVTM and CDR2 ANQGSEA. V shed 7 bases and J shed 1 base, with 10 bases lying between them. The CDR3 consists of 12 residues. CDR3 residues: CSGQYKNTEAFF. In DNA, the CDR3 is TGCAGCGGGCAGTACAAGAACACTGAAGCTTTCTTT. The full variable domain, its missing parts supplied by reference TRBV29-1 and TRBJ1-1, is SAVISQKPSRDICQRGTSLTIQCQVDSQVTMMFWYRQQPGQSLTLIATANQGSEATYESGFVIDKFPISRPNLTFSTLTVSNMSPEDSSIYLCSGQYKNTEAFFGQGTRLTVV.

This chain links TRBV25-1 with TRBJ2-1, with 8 bases aligning to TRBD1. CDR1 and CDR2 (germline): MGHDK, SYGVNS. The CDR3 totals 14 residues. V gave up 6 bases and J gave up 7 bases; unmatched junction bases: 8. The CDR3 coding sequence is TGTGCCAGCAGGCGGACAGGGCTTATGAATGAGCAGTTCTTC. Amino acids: CASRRTGLMNEQFF. Variable domain in full (rest from reference TRBV25-1 and TRBJ2-1): EADIYQTPRYLVIGTGKKITLECSQTMGHDKMYWYQQDPGMELHLIHYSYGVNSTEKGDLSSESTVSRIRTEHFPLTLESARPSHTSQYLCASRRTGLMNEQFFGPGTRLTVL.

This clone occurred a few times. The chain recombines TRBV7-8 with TRBJ2-3, with D unclear. Germline values: CDR1 SGHVS, CDR2 FQNEAQ. The CDR3 is 13 residues long. Trimming stripped 5 bases from V and 1 base from J, with 7 bases between. The CDR3 spells CASSPLGTDTQYF. The CDR3 bases are TGTGCCAGCAGCCCTTTGGGCACAGATACGCAGTATTTT.

The rearrangement uses TRBV29-1 and TRBJ2-4; tentative D call: TRBD1 (6 bases). V lost 7 bases, J lost 0 bases, and 16 bases lay in between. CDR1 SQVTM and CDR2 ANQGSEA come from the germline V gene. CDR3 length: 15 amino acids. The CDR3 sequence: CSASPGQIAKNIQYF. For the CDR3, the DNA is TGCAGCGCCTCCCCGGGACAAATAGCCAAAAACATTCAGTACTTC.

This clone was found once. V and J are TRBV30 and TRBJ2-1, with 8 nucleotides matching TRBD1. Germline V gene lookup returns CDR1 GTSNPN and CDR2 SVGIG (reference sequence). Losses at the gene ends were 5 bases for V and 5 bases for J; bases not matched to a gene: 11. The CDR3 consists of 15 residues. CDR3 protein: CAWSRGQGGNNEQFF. CDR3 in DNA: TGTGCCTGGTCCCGAGGACAGGGAGGCAACAATGAGCAGTTCTTC. Complete variable domain (other parts from reference TRBV30 and TRBJ2-1): SQTIHQWPATLVQPVGSPLSLECTVEGTSNPNLYWYRQAAGRGLQLLFYSVGIGQISSEVPQNLSASRPQDRQFILSSKKLLLSDSGFYLCAWSRGQGGNNEQFFGPGTRLTVL.

V gene TRBV30 combines with J gene TRBJ1-3; D unclear. The CDR3 length is 11 residues. Germline CDR1 GTSNPN, CDR2 SVGIG (reference sequence). V was cut by 7 bases and J by 8 bases, with 12 bases left in between. The CDR3 sequence: CASPIGYTIYF. CDR3 in DNA: TGTGCCTCTCCCATTGGGTACACCATATATTTT. Based on the CDR3 plus reference TRBV30 and TRBJ1-3, the full variable domain is SQTIHQWPATLVQPVGSPLSLECTVEGTSNPNLYWYRQAAGRGLQLLFYSVGIGQISSEVPQNLSASRPQDRQFILSSKKLLLSDSGFYLCASPIGYTIYFGEGSWLTVV.

CDR3: CASSPSSGGTPRYF. Here the CDR3 DNA reads TGTGCCAGCAGCCCCTCTAGCGGGGGGACTCCACGGTACTTC. The V gene is TRBV7-2, the J gene TRBJ2-5; 11 bases agree with TRBD2. The CDR3 spans 14 residues. The germline gives CDR1 SGHTA, CDR2 FQGNSA. V lost 5 bases to trimming and J lost 13 bases; unmatched junction nucleotides: 12.